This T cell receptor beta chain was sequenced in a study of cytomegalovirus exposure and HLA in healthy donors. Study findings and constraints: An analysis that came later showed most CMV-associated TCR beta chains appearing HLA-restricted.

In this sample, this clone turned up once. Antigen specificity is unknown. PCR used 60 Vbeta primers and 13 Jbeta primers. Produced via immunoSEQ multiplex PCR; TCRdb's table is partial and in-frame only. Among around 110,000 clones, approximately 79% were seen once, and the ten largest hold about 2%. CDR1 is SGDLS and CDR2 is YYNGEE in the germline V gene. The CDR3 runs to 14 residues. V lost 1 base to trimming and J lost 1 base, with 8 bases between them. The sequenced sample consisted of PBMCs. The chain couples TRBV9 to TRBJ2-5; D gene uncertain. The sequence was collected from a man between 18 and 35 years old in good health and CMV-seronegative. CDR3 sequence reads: CASSVSPIQETQYF. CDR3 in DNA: TGTGCCAGCAGCGTAAGCCCAATCCAAGAGACCCAGTACTTC.